Below, one T cell receptor beta chain is given with its context. What this receptor recognizes is not known. No much larger clone exists at a distance of one base, and base qualities are not known. Each collaborating institution followed its own protocols to collect whole blood in K2EDTA tubes. For TCRbeta analysis, collaborators shipped samples in one of three forms: frozen whole blood, isolated PBMCs, or DNA extracted from either of those sample types. This sample was taken from a study of blood T cell repertoires in COVID-19 (dated by TCRdb to the early 2020s). About the investigation overall: Samples from collaborators originated in the United States, Italy and Spain and spanned both the acute and convalescent phases of COVID-19. The prospective study material was composed of cDNA or gDNA derived from T cells, B-cell-depleted T cells, or PBMCs. Deeply sampled blood TCRbeta repertoires from subjects exposed to, actively infected with, or recovered from COVID-19 were included in the dataset. The repertoires were released in a freely available public database intended as a resource for research on the immune response to SARS-CoV-2. The samples were drawn from the first 160 participants of the ongoing ImmuneRACE study and from 950 to 1,500 subjects provided by 6 global collaborators. The sample metadata nearly always contained a de-identified subject ID, COVID-19 status, age in years and sex. Where available, HLA class I and class II types were taken from metadata supplied by the sample provider and were not determined by assay-based typing.

Including cysteine and phenylalanine, the CDR3 has 13 amino acids. Only CDR3 DNA is held: 39 bases, read in frame from base 1. V is cut by 1 base and J by 7 bases, and the space between the germline ends is 10 bases. For CDR1 and CDR2, the germline V gene lists KGHSH and LQKENI. General findings and caveats noted by the study authors: The quantity of clinical and demographic metadata differed by source and by participant and was supplied without curation.

TCRbeta CDR3 regions were amplified from genomic DNA by means of the immunoSEQ Assay, a bias-controlled multiplex PCR. The published analysis was carried out like this. Nucleated cell counts per sample were estimated from amplification of reference gene primers within the assay. Sequence reads were collapsed and filtered to measure the absolute abundance of every unique TCRbeta CDR3 rearrangement. For each sample, productive Simpson clonality was calculated as the square root of Simpson's diversity index over productive rearrangements. TCRdb took this table from immuneACCESS and kept in-frame rearrangements with V and J called. Such tables lack part of the clones; where checked against another copy, unresolved V genes explain under half of the gap, and the rest is unexplained. V and J calls and clone size come straight from that table; D and trimming were deduced from the DNA. This sample gives around 97,000 clones in total; about 86% of them show up just once. Together, the top ten hold 15% of the sample.

The chain uses TRBV18 and TRBJ1-2; perhaps TRBD1 is the D gene, with 5 bases matching. The specimen was peripheral blood. This receptor was obtained from a human donor in a cohort sampled during active COVID-19. DNA sequence: TGTGCCAGCTCACCACAAGTCGACAGTGGCTACACCTTC. Its protein reads: CASSPQVDSGYTF.